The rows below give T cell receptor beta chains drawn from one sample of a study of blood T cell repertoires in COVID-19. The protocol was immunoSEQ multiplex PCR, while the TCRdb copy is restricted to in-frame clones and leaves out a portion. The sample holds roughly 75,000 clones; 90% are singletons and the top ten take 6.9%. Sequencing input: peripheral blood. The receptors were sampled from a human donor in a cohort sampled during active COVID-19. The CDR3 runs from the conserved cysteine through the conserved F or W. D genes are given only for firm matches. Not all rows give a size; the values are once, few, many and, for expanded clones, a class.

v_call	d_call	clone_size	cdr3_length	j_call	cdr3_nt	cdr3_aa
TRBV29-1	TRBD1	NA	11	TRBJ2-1	TGCAGCGAACTAGGGGGCCATGAGCAGTTCTTC	CSELGGHEQFF
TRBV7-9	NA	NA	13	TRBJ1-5	TGTGCCAGCAGGAGCACTAGCAATCAGCCCCAGCATTTT	CASRSTSNQPQHF
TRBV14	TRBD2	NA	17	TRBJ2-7	TGTGCCAGCAGCCAAGGGACAGCGGGGGTAGTCGCCTACGAGCAGTACTTC	CASSQGTAGVVAYEQYF
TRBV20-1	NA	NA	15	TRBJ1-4	TGCAGTGCTAGTCGGGGGGGTGCAACTAATGAAAAACTGTTTTTT	CSASRGGATNEKLFF
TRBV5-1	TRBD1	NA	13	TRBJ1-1	TGCGCCAGCAGCTTAGACAGGGCCGGAGAGGCTTTCTTT	CASSLDRAGEAFF
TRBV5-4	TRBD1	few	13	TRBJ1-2	TGTGCCAGCAGCTTGCCAGGGGGCTATGGCTACACCTTC	CASSLPGGYGYTF
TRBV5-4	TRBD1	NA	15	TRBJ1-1	TGTGCCAGCAGCAGGGACAGCCTACCGAACACTGAAGCTTTCTTT	CASSRDSLPNTEAFF
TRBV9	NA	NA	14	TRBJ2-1	TGTGCCAGCAGCGTAGCCCCCGGGGGAAGTGAGCAGTTCTTC	CASSVAPGGSEQFF
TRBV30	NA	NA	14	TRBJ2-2	TGTGCCTGGAGATACAGCCGGAACACCGGGGAGCTGTTTTTT	CAWRYSRNTGELFF
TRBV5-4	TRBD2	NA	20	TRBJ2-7	TGTGCCAGCAGCCCCGCAGGGACTAGCGGGGTGGGCGGGACCTCCTACGAGCAGTACTTC	CASSPAGTSGVGGTSYEQYF
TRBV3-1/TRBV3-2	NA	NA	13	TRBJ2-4	TGTGCCAGCAGCCAAACCGGCAAAAACATTCAGTACTTC	CASSQTGKNIQYF
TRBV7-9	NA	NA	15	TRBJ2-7	TGTGCCAGCAGCCTCCGGCAGGTCGACGCCTACGAGCAGTACTTC	CASSLRQVDAYEQYF
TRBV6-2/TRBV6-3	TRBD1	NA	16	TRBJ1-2	TGTGCCAGCAGCAACCTAAGGACAGGGGTCAACTATGGCTACACCTTC	CASSNLRTGVNYGYTF
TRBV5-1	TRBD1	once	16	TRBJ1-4	TGCGCCAGCAGCTCGGGACAGGGCTCCCTCTATGAAAAACTGTTTTTT	CASSSGQGSLYEKLFF
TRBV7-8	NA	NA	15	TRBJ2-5	TGTGCCAGCAGCACCGAGGGCCCGTACCAAGAGACCCAGTACTTC	CASSTEGPYQETQYF
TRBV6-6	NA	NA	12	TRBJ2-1	TGTGCCAGCAGTTACTCGGCCAGGCCCCAGTTCTTC	CASSYSARPQFF
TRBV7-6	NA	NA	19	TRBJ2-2	TGTGCCAGCAGCGAGGGGGTCTGGATAGACAATCATAACACCGGGGAGCTGTTTTTT	CASSEGVWIDNHNTGELFF
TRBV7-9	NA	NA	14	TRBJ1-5	TGTGCCAGCAGCTCGGACAGCGGAGGCCAGCCCCAGCATTTT	CASSSDSGGQPQHF
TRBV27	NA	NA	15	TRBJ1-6	TGTGCCAGCAGTTTGAGGGCCACCTTTAATTCACCCCTCCACTTT	CASSLRATFNSPLHF
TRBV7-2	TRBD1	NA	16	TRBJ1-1	TGTGCCAGCAGCTTAGTAGGGGGGACAGTGAACACTGAAGCTTTCTTT	CASSLVGGTVNTEAFF
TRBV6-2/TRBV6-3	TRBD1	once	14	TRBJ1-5	TGTGCCAGCAGCCGTCGGGGACAGGCGGAAATCCAGCATTTT	CASSRRGQAEIQHF
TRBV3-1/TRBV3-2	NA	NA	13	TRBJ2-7	TGTGCCAGCAGCCCCCGGCTAGAGGGCGAGCAGTACTTC	CASSPRLEGEQYF
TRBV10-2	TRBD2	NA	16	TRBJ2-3	TGCGCCAGCAGCCAAGCGGGGGGCCCTAGCACAGATACGCAGTATTTT	CASSQAGGPSTDTQYF
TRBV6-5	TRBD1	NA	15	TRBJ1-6	TGTGCCAGCAGTTACAGGGACAGACTTAATTCACCCCTCCACTTT	CASSYRDRLNSPLHF
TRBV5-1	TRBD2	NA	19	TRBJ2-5	TGCGCCAGCAGCTCTACTAGCGGGGGCTTCACTCCCTCGGGGGAGACCCAGTACTTC	CASSSTSGGFTPSGETQYF
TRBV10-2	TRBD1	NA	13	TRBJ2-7	TGCGCCAGCAGGGTTACAGGGGTCCACGAGCAGTACTTC	CASRVTGVHEQYF
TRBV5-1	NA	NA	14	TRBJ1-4	TGCGCCAGCAGCCCGGGGGGAGACAGTGAAAAACTGTTTTTT	CASSPGGDSEKLFF
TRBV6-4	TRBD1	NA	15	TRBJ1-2	TGTGCCAGCAGTCAAACCGGACAGGAAAACTATGGCTACACCTTC	CASSQTGQENYGYTF
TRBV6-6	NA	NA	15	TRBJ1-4	TGTGCCAGCAGCATATCCGTCCAGGGTAGAGAAAAACTGTTTTTT	CASSISVQGREKLFF
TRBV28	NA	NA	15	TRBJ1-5	TGTGCCAGCAACCAGTACAGGGTCGTTAATCAGCCCCAGCATTTT	CASNQYRVVNQPQHF
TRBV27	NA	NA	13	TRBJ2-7	TGTGCCAGCAGTTTCCGGTTCGGCTACGAGCAGTACTTC	CASSFRFGYEQYF
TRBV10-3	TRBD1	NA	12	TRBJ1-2	TGTGCCATTTGGGACAGTATCTATGGCTACACCTTC	CAIWDSIYGYTF
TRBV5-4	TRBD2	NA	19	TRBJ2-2	TGTGCCAGCAGCTTCACCGGGACTAGCGGGGGCCTGAACACCGGGGAGCTGTTTTTT	CASSFTGTSGGLNTGELFF
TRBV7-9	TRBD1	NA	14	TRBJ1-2	TGTGCCAGCAGCCCAGGGACAGGAAGCTATGGCTACACCTTC	CASSPGTGSYGYTF
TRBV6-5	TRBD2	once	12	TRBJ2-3	TGTGCCACCCTGGGGGGGGCAGATACGCAGTATTTT	CATLGGADTQYF
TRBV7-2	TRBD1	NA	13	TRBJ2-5	TGTGCCAGCAGCCCAGAGACAGGGATTACCCAGTACTTC	CASSPETGITQYF
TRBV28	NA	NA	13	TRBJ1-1	TGTGCCAGCAGTTTGTTTTCCGGTATTGAAGCTTTCTTT	CASSLFSGIEAFF
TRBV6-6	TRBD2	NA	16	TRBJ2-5	TGTGCCAGCAGACGAAGCGGGGGGGCCTACCAAGAGACCCAGTACTTC	CASRRSGGAYQETQYF
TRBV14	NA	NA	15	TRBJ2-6	TGTGCCAGCAGCCAACCCCAGGGCTGGGCCAACGTCCTGACTTTC	CASSQPQGWANVLTF
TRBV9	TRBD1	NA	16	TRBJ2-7	TGTGCCAGCAGCGCTTCTACGGGGACAGGGCTTCACGAGCAGTACTTC	CASSASTGTGLHEQYF
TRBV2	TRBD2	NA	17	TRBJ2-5	TGTGCCAGCATCAGACAGCCTACGACTAGCGGTCAGGAGACCCAGTACTTC	CASIRQPTTSGQETQYF
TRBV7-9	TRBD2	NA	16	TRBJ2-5	TGTGCCAGCAGCTTAGGGACTAGCGAAACCCAAGAGACCCAGTACTTC	CASSLGTSETQETQYF